Sequencing of this T cell receptor (beta chain) was carried out in a study of blood T cell repertoires in COVID-19. Libraries were prepared by immunoSEQ multiplex PCR; TCRdb keeps only in-frame clonotypes and omits some of them. The repertoire holds 140,000 to 150,000 clones, with roughly 84% as singletons. This TCR came from a human donor in a cohort sampled during active COVID-19. Sequencing input: peripheral blood.

The chain's CDR3 is CAISESSGGRSGNTIYF. The CDR3 region has the DNA TGTGCCATCAGTGAGTCCTCGGGGGGCCGCTCTGGAAACACCATATATTTT. J is TRBJ1-3 and V is TRBV10-3, with TRBD1 as a possible D gene (6 bases). Germline V CDR1 and CDR2: ENHRY, SYGVKD. CDR3 size: 17 residues. V shed 0 bases and J shed 0 bases, with 12 bases lying between them.